This T cell receptor (beta chain) was identified in a study of blood T cell repertoires in COVID-19. On the study more broadly: Collection of acute and convalescent COVID-19 samples took place in the United States, Italy and Spain. PBMCs, B-cell-depleted T cells, or T cells provided the cDNA or gDNA that made up the material.

The CDR3 contains 17 residues. V dropped 0 bases and J dropped 3; count of bases not matched to a gene: 8. Germline CDR1 and CDR2: SGHNT and YYREEE (reference sequence). The repertoire was sequenced with immunoSEQ multiplex PCR; TCRdb's copy has only in-frame clones and lacks some. The sample has 100,000 to 150,000 clones, nearly 70% seen once; the top ten hold approximately 1.9%. The sequence came from a woman in her 70s with acute or convalescent COVID-19. The chain is built from TRBV5-4 and TRBJ2-2, with 7 bases aligning to TRBD2. The sample comprised peripheral blood. For the CDR3, the DNA is TGTGCCAGCAGCTTGGATTTAGCGGGCGCGGACACCGGGGAGCTGTTTTTT. It codes for CASSLDLAGADTGELFF. Filled out from reference TRBV5-4 and TRBJ2-2, the complete variable domain reads ETGVTQSPTHLIKTRGQQVTLRCSSQSGHNTVSWYQQALGQGPQFIFQYYREEENGRGNFPPRFSGLQFPNYSSELNVNALELDDSALYLCASSLDLAGADTGELFFGEGSRLTVL.